A selection of T cell receptor beta chains follows, all from one sample in a study of T-cell reconstitution after alpha-beta-depleted transplantation in children. TCRdb reprocessed the PCR reads with MiXCR, giving one entry per CDR3 protein. The repertoire includes almost 500,000 distinct CDR3 sequences, 10% of them detected once, and just over 2% sits in the top ten. Sample: PBMCs, taken before TCRalphabeta/CD19-depleted stem cell transplant. Receptors originate from a child aged 2 to 15 with inherited bone marrow failure, due to receive a stem cell transplant. Each CDR3 is given with its conserved first and last residue. Size tells how often a clone was seen (once, few, many) or the class of an expanded clone, and some rows leave it out.

v_gene: TRBV7-6; j_gene: TRBJ2-1; abundance: many; CDR3aa: CASSFQGHEQFF
v_gene: TRBV7-9; j_gene: TRBJ2-7; abundance: many; CDR3aa: CASSFVGDGYEQYF
v_gene: TRBV12-3/TRBV12-4; j_gene: TRBJ2-5; abundance: many; CDR3aa: CASSFQGWEETQYF
v_gene: TRBV12-3/TRBV12-4; j_gene: TRBJ2-4; abundance: many; CDR3aa: CASTSRVTSGRGNIQYF
v_gene: TRBV29-1; j_gene: TRBJ2-7; abundance: many; CDR3aa: CSVLLAGGFSYEQYF
v_gene: TRBV30; j_gene: TRBJ1-6; abundance: NA; CDR3aa: CAWSVGGSYNSPLHF
v_gene: TRBV12-3/TRBV12-4; j_gene: TRBJ1-1; abundance: few; CDR3aa: CASSLREEGNTEAFF
v_gene: TRBV19; j_gene: TRBJ2-3; abundance: few; CDR3aa: CASSSGRLYTQYF
v_gene: TRBV6-5; j_gene: TRBJ2-7; abundance: many; CDR3aa: CASSYRPQRPYEQYF
v_gene: TRBV12-3/TRBV12-4; j_gene: TRBJ2-2; abundance: many; CDR3aa: CASSQTPNTGELFF
v_gene: TRBV19; j_gene: TRBJ1-5; abundance: few; CDR3aa: CASSIISQPQHF
v_gene: TRBV4-3; j_gene: TRBJ2-7; abundance: many; CDR3aa: CASSQDLHSGSYEQYF
v_gene: TRBV4-3; j_gene: TRBJ2-3; abundance: many; CDR3aa: CASSQDWKGSTDTQYF
v_gene: TRBV20-1; j_gene: TRBJ2-7; abundance: NA; CDR3aa: CSARDRGDPYEQYF
v_gene: TRBV6-5; j_gene: TRBJ2-1; abundance: many; CDR3aa: CASSWEGGSYNEQFF
v_gene: TRBV6-2/TRBV6-3; j_gene: TRBJ2-7; abundance: many; CDR3aa: CASRIGRGQANEQYF
v_gene: TRBV4-1; j_gene: TRBJ2-1; abundance: many; CDR3aa: CASSQLPGALSIEQFF
v_gene: TRBV7-9; j_gene: TRBJ1-3; abundance: few; CDR3aa: CASSLLPGQGLNTIYF
v_gene: TRBV20-1; j_gene: TRBJ2-5; abundance: many; CDR3aa: CSARDRYSQETQYF
v_gene: TRBV7-6; j_gene: TRBJ2-7; abundance: many; CDR3aa: CASSFDPGHYEQYF
v_gene: TRBV7-2; j_gene: TRBJ1-2; abundance: NA; CDR3aa: CASSSGRGGGYTF
v_gene: TRBV5-1; j_gene: TRBJ2-5; abundance: few; CDR3aa: CASEPQPNAGAGKETQYF
v_gene: TRBV29-1; j_gene: TRBJ2-1; abundance: many; CDR3aa: CSVVQRERYNEQFF
v_gene: TRBV7-2; j_gene: TRBJ1-6; abundance: few; CDR3aa: CASSSAYSPLHF
v_gene: TRBV5-5; j_gene: TRBJ2-7; abundance: many; CDR3aa: CASSFQDAEQYF
v_gene: TRBV27; j_gene: TRBJ2-3; abundance: many; CDR3aa: CASSARTWGSTDTQYF
v_gene: TRBV5-1; j_gene: TRBJ2-1; abundance: many; CDR3aa: CASSLDGFGEQFF
v_gene: TRBV20-1; j_gene: TRBJ2-4; abundance: few; CDR3aa: CSARWDNGNLQYF
v_gene: TRBV7-8; j_gene: TRBJ2-7; abundance: few; CDR3aa: CASSPFEEGITYEQYF
v_gene: TRBV20-1; j_gene: TRBJ2-1; abundance: many; CDR3aa: CSARTGGGYNEQFF
v_gene: TRBV18; j_gene: TRBJ2-7; abundance: NA; CDR3aa: CASSLTGTGYDEQYF
v_gene: TRBV28; j_gene: TRBJ2-3; abundance: few; CDR3aa: CASSLTGTSTDTQYF
v_gene: TRBV24-1; j_gene: TRBJ2-3; abundance: many; CDR3aa: CATSDLLAGGPDTQYF